The rows below give T cell receptor beta chains drawn from one sample of a study of Graves' ophthalmopathy and Graves' hyperthyroidism. TCRdb reprocessed the multiplex PCR reads via MiXCR and lists one record per CDR3 protein. Here the sample spans about 230,000 distinct CDR3 sequences, about 46% being singletons. The sequenced sample consisted of peripheral blood. The receptors were sampled from an adult man with Graves' ophthalmopathy. CDR3s include the opening cysteine and the closing phenylalanine or tryptophan. D genes are given only for firm matches. Size values are once, few and many counts, or a class for expanded clones, and some rows have none.

TRBD1	TRBV7-7	TRBJ2-7	few	TGTGCTAGCAGCTTGGAAGGACAGGTGGAATCCTACGAGCAGTACTTC	CASSLEGQVESYEQYF
.	TRBV12-3/TRBV12-4	TRBJ1-4	.	TGTGCCAGTTCCGACGGGTCGGGGGAAAAACTGTTTTTT	CASSDGSGEKLFF
TRBD1	TRBV7-2	TRBJ2-3	.	TGTGCCAGCAGCCCAGGGGGCGCTATGGCAGATACGCAGTATTTT	CASSPGGAMADTQYF
TRBD1	TRBV18	TRBJ2-7	.	TGTGCCAGCTCACCTGGTCAGGGGGCGATCGAGCAGTACTTC	CASSPGQGAIEQYF
TRBD1	TRBV20-1	TRBJ1-2	many	TGCAGTGCTAGGGGGGACAGGGCAGGTGGCTATGGCTACACCTTC	CSARGDRAGGYGYTF
.	TRBV29-1	TRBJ1-1	many	TGCAGCGTAGAACAGGGTTCTGAAGCTTTCTTT	CSVEQGSEAFF
TRBD2	TRBV7-2	TRBJ2-5	few	TGTGCCAGCAGCCCCCCCGGACTAGTAAGGCAAGAGACCCAGTACTTC	CASSPPGLVRQETQYF
.	TRBV4-1	TRBJ1-1	.	TGCGCCAGCAGATTGGTACAGGACACTGAAGCTTTCTTT	CASRLVQDTEAFF
.	TRBV12-5	TRBJ1-1	.	TGTGCTAGTGGTCCCGAGTCTGAAGCTTTCTTT	CASGPESEAFF
.	TRBV20-1	TRBJ2-7	few	TGCAGTGCTCACGCGGATAGCGGCTACGAGCAGTACTTC	CSAHADSGYEQYF
.	TRBV24-1	TRBJ2-2	.	TGTGCCACCAGTGTAGGGTCGGGGGAGCTGTTTTTT	CATSVGSGELFF
TRBD1	TRBV5-5	TRBJ1-5	.	TGTGCCAGCAGCCCCGATGTTGGGACAGGGGGTGGAAGCAATCAGCCCCAGCATTTT	CASSPDVGTGGGSNQPQHF
.	TRBV7-8	TRBJ2-7	few	TGTGCCAGCAGCTTAGATGGGATTTCCTACGAGCAGTACTTC	CASSLDGISYEQYF
TRBD2	TRBV5-8	TRBJ2-5	.	TGTGCCAGCAGCTTCGCGGGAGGCCCGACTGTGACCCAGTACTTC	CASSFAGGPTVTQYF
.	TRBV20-1	TRBJ1-1	.	TGCAGTGCTAGAGCTCCCGAGTTGGTAGCTTTCTTT	CSARAPELVAFF
.	TRBV28	TRBJ1-5	.	TGTGCCAGCAGTTTAGGGCAGTCAAGCAGGCCCCAGCATTTT	CASSLGQSSRPQHF
TRBD1	TRBV4-1	TRBJ1-5	.	TGCGCCAGCAGCCAAGAGCAGGGGGCGGTGTATCAGCCCCAGCATTTT	CASSQEQGAVYQPQHF
TRBD2	TRBV4-3	TRBJ2-7	once	TGCGCCAGCAGCCAGCCTACTAGGCGGGGGAGGGGCTACGAGCAGTACTTC	CASSQPTRRGRGYEQYF
.	TRBV15	TRBJ2-1	.	TGTGCCACCTCCGTCTCCGTATACAATGAGCAGTTCTTC	CATSVSVYNEQFF
.	TRBV4-1	TRBJ1-6	few	TGCGCCAGCAGCCAAGTTCTAGGAATCAATTCACCCCTCCACTTT	CASSQVLGINSPLHF
TRBD1	TRBV12-3/TRBV12-4	TRBJ1-2	few	TGTGCCAGCAGGGGACAGGGGGCAGAAGGCTACACCTTC	CASRGQGAEGYTF
.	TRBV10-1	TRBJ1-1	.	TGCGCCAGCAGTGAGTCGACGGGAGGAGGTGAAGCTTTCTTT	CASSESTGGGEAFF
TRBD2	TRBV5-8	TRBJ2-7	.	TGCGCCAGCAGCTTCACTAGCGCGAAGAACTACGAGCAGTACTTC	CASSFTSAKNYEQYF
.	TRBV6-4	TRBJ1-5	.	TGTGCCAGCAGCAGGATACAGGGACAGCCCCAGCATTTT	CASSRIQGQPQHF
.	TRBV5-4	TRBJ1-4	once	TGTGCCAGCAGCCTCGGGACGAAGACTAATGAAAAACTGTTTTTT	CASSLGTKTNEKLFF
.	TRBV6-5	TRBJ1-5	.	TGTGCCAGCAGACAGAGAAAAAGGCCCCAGCATTTT	CASRQRKRPQHF
.	TRBV12-3/TRBV12-4	TRBJ1-6	.	TGTGCCAGCAGACTATCGAATAGTAATTCACCCCTCCACTTT	CASRLSNSNSPLHF
.	TRBV2	TRBJ2-7	few	TGTGCCAGCAGTGTGTTAATAGGGGATCCCACCTACGAGCAGTACTTC	CASSVLIGDPTYEQYF
.	TRBV11-2	TRBJ2-6	.	TGTGCCAGCAGCTCAGGACTGGGACGGGAAAGCTCTGGGGCCAACGTCCTGACTTTC	CASSSGLGRESSGANVLTF
.	TRBV11-2	TRBJ2-5	few	TGTGCCAGCAGCCCGGGACGGGGGCCCCAAGAGACCCAGTACTTC	CASSPGRGPQETQYF
.	TRBV29-1	TRBJ1-2	.	TGCAGCGTTGAAGTATGGAGGGAAGATCAGTCTGGGGGCTACACCTTC	CSVEVWREDQSGGYTF
TRBD2	TRBV27	TRBJ2-7	.	TGTGCCAGCAGTTTAAGAGGGACTAGCGGGGGGGCCTACGAGCAGTACTTC	CASSLRGTSGGAYEQYF